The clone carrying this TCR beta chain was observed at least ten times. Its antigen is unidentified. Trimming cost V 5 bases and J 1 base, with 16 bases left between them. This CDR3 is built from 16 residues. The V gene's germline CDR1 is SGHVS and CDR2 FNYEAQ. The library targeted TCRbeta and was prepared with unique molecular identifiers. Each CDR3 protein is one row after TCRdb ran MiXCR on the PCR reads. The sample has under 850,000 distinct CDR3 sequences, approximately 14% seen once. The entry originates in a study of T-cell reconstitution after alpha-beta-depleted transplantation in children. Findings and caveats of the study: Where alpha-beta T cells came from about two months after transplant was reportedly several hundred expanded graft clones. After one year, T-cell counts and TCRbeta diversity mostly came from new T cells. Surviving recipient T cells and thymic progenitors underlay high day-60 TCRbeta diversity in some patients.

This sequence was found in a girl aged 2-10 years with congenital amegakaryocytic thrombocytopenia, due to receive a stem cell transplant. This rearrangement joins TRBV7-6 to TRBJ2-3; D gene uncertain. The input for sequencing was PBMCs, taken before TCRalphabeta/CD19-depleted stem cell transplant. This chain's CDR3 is CASSDTMAPGTDTQYF. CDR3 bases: TGTGCCAGCAGCGACACCATGGCCCCTGGCACAGATACGCAGTATTTT.